A selection of T cell receptor beta chains follows, all from one sample in a study of blood T cell repertoires in COVID-19. Sequencing used immunoSEQ multiplex PCR; TCRdb keeps in-frame clones, though not all of them. The sample contains some 80,000 clones, around 80% of which appear only once. Input material: peripheral blood. Receptor source: an elderly woman with active or convalescent COVID-19. CDR3s include the opening cysteine and the closing phenylalanine or tryptophan. The D gene is left open where the match is weak. Some rows have no size entry. The others give once, few or many, or a class for an expanded clone.

V gene: TRBV15
clone size: .
J gene: TRBJ1-2
D gene: TRBD1
CDR3 DNA: TGTGCCACCAGCAGTACTATACTCCGGGACAGGGTCTATGGCTACACCTTC
CDR3 protein: CATSSTILRDRVYGYTF

V gene: TRBV7-2
clone size: .
J gene: TRBJ1-4
D gene: .
CDR3 DNA: TGTGCCAGCAGCTTAGCGCTACTGACACCTGAAAAACTGTTTTTT
CDR3 protein: CASSLALLTPEKLFF

V gene: TRBV11-3
clone size: .
J gene: TRBJ2-1
D gene: TRBD1
CDR3 DNA: TGTGCCAGCAGCTTAGATATGGGGACAGGGCCGTTAGCTGAGCAGTTCTTC
CDR3 protein: CASSLDMGTGPLAEQFF

V gene: TRBV3-1/TRBV3-2
clone size: .
J gene: TRBJ1-1
D gene: .
CDR3 DNA: TGTGCCAGCAGCGGAAGGGGTGGGAACACTGAAGCTTTCTTT
CDR3 protein: CASSGRGGNTEAFF

V gene: TRBV5-5
clone size: .
J gene: TRBJ1-4
D gene: .
CDR3 DNA: TGTGCCAGCAGCTTGGTGCATCGGGTCTCGGGGGAAAAACTGTTTTTT
CDR3 protein: CASSLVHRVSGEKLFF

V gene: TRBV7-9
clone size: .
J gene: TRBJ1-1
D gene: TRBD1
CDR3 DNA: TGTGCCAGCAGCCTGCCTGGGACAGGGGTAGCTTTCTTT
CDR3 protein: CASSLPGTGVAFF

V gene: TRBV6-6
clone size: few
J gene: TRBJ1-4
D gene: .
CDR3 DNA: TGTGCCAGCAGTCCCTACTCAGGGGAAAAACTGTTTTTT
CDR3 protein: CASSPYSGEKLFF

V gene: TRBV24-1
clone size: .
J gene: TRBJ1-4
D gene: TRBD1
CDR3 DNA: TGTGCCACCAGTGAGTCGACAGGGACCCATGAAAAACTGTTTTTT
CDR3 protein: CATSESTGTHEKLFF

V gene: TRBV2
clone size: .
J gene: TRBJ1-4
D gene: .
CDR3 DNA: TGTGCCAGCAGAGACAGGACGGGGGGCGTGAGAGAAAAACTGTTTTTT
CDR3 protein: CASRDRTGGVREKLFF

V gene: TRBV9
clone size: once
J gene: TRBJ1-1
D gene: .
CDR3 DNA: TGTGCCACCAGGCCGGGGGACACTGAAGCTTTCTTT
CDR3 protein: CATRPGDTEAFF

V gene: TRBV25-1
clone size: .
J gene: TRBJ1-1
D gene: .
CDR3 DNA: TGTGCCAGCAGTATACAAACTGAAGCTTTCTTT
CDR3 protein: CASSIQTEAFF

V gene: TRBV28
clone size: .
J gene: TRBJ1-4
D gene: .
CDR3 DNA: TGTGCCAGCAGTTCCCCCGGGGAGATGGGAGAAAAACTGTTTTTT
CDR3 protein: CASSSPGEMGEKLFF

V gene: TRBV5-5
clone size: .
J gene: TRBJ2-7
D gene: .
CDR3 DNA: TGTGCCAGCAGCGGCGGGACAGTGATATTTTACGAGCAGTACTTC
CDR3 protein: CASSGGTVIFYEQYF

V gene: TRBV12-3/TRBV12-4
clone size: once
J gene: TRBJ1-1
D gene: TRBD1
CDR3 DNA: TGTGCCAGCAGTCTCCACAGGGGAGGTGAAGCTTTCTTT
CDR3 protein: CASSLHRGGEAFF

V gene: TRBV6-5
clone size: .
J gene: TRBJ2-7
D gene: .
CDR3 DNA: TGTGCCAGCAGTTACGGGGAGCCCTACGAGCAGTACTTC
CDR3 protein: CASSYGEPYEQYF

V gene: TRBV13
clone size: once
J gene: TRBJ2-7
D gene: TRBD1
CDR3 DNA: TGTGCCAGCAGCACCCGACAGGGGTATAACGAGCAGTACTTC
CDR3 protein: CASSTRQGYNEQYF

V gene: TRBV29-1
clone size: .
J gene: TRBJ2-2
D gene: .
CDR3 DNA: TGCAGCGTTGGACAGGAGAACACCGGGGAGCTGTTTTTT
CDR3 protein: CSVGQENTGELFF

V gene: TRBV9
clone size: .
J gene: TRBJ1-4
D gene: TRBD1
CDR3 DNA: TGTGCCAGCAGCTCCGGACAGGGGTTCGAAAAACTGTTTTTT
CDR3 protein: CASSSGQGFEKLFF

V gene: TRBV6-5
clone size: .
J gene: TRBJ2-7
D gene: .
CDR3 DNA: TGTGCCAGCAGCTATGACGGACTAAGATACTACGAGCAGTACTTC
CDR3 protein: CASSYDGLRYYEQYF

V gene: TRBV21-1
clone size: .
J gene: TRBJ1-3
D gene: .
CDR3 DNA: TGTGCCAGCAGCAATCTTACTCAAACCCACCTCCCCTCTGGAAACACCATATATTTT
CDR3 protein: CASSNLTQTHLPSGNTIYF

V gene: TRBV7-3
clone size: .
J gene: TRBJ1-2
D gene: TRBD1
CDR3 DNA: TGTGCCAGCAGCTTAACTGACAGGGGAGACTATGGCTACACCTTC
CDR3 protein: CASSLTDRGDYGYTF

V gene: TRBV9
clone size: .
J gene: TRBJ2-1
D gene: .
CDR3 DNA: TGTGCCAGCAGCGTAGCCCCAGGGGATGAGCAGTTCTTC
CDR3 protein: CASSVAPGDEQFF